Shown below are 12 T cell receptor beta chains from a single sample sequenced in a study of blood T cell repertoires in COVID-19. Using immunoSEQ multiplex PCR, the repertoire was profiled, and TCRdb retains in-frame clones only, with some absent. In the table there are tens of thousands of clones, 74% of which are singletons. Sequencing used peripheral blood. The receptors stem from an elderly woman with acute or convalescent COVID-19.

The rearrangement joins TRBV28 to TRBJ2-4, with TRBD1 matching over 9 bases. The CDR3 is 15 residues long. J was trimmed by 9 bases and V by 5 bases; bases with no gene match: 11. Germline V gene sequence: CDR1 MDHEN, CDR2 SYDVKM. CDR3 protein: CASSPPRDRVAIQYF. The CDR3 nucleotides are TGTGCCAGCAGTCCACCCAGGGACAGGGTTGCCATTCAGTACTTC.

The chain recombines TRBV27 with TRBJ2-7, with a possible D match to TRBD1 (6 bases). The CDR3 covers 15 residues. CDR1 is MNHEY and CDR2 is SMNVEV in the germline V gene (reference sequence). The V end was cut by 4 bases, the J end by 0 bases, with 13 bases between. Here the CDR3 DNA reads TGTGCCAGCAGTTCAACCGGGACACTCTCCTACGAGCAGTACTTC. Translated: CASSSTGTLSYEQYF.

This chain links TRBV5-1 with TRBJ2-3, with 7 bases fitting TRBD1. The V segment lost 0 bases and the J segment 4 bases; nucleotides outside the gene matches: 2. Germline lookup yields CDR1 SGHRS and CDR2 YFSETQ. This CDR3 comprises 14 residues. The CDR3 DNA is TGCGCCAGCAGCTTGGAAGGGGGCGCAGATACGCAGTATTTT. Its translation is CASSLEGGADTQYF.

The chain recombines TRBV27 with TRBJ1-4, with TRBD1 matching over 7 bases. With V trimmed by 6 bases and J by 8 bases, 15 bases remained unmatched. CDR1 is MNHEY, CDR2 SMNVEV, per germline (reference sequence). The CDR3 sequence is 16 residues long. This chain's CDR3 is CASRKGGSQREEKLFF. The CDR3 DNA sequence: TGTGCCAGCAGGAAAGGGGGCAGTCAAAGGGAGGAAAAACTGTTTTTT.

V gene TRBV5-1 combines with J gene TRBJ2-7; possible D gene TRBD1, 5 bases. Trimming stripped 0 bases from V and 6 bases from J, with 13 bases between. Germline CDR1 SGHRS, CDR2 YFSETQ. This CDR3 is 14 amino acids long. The CDR3 DNA is TGCGCCAGCAGCTTGGCGGGCAGGGTAGCCGAGCAGTACTTC. Its protein is CASSLAGRVAEQYF.

The chain couples TRBV5-1 to TRBJ2-2; D unclear. CDR3 length equals 14 residues. Deletions cut 0 bases from V and 4 bases from J, with 7 bases between. Germline V gene data show CDR1 as SGHRS and CDR2 as YFSETQ. CDR3 nucleotides: TGCGCCAGCAGCTTGGATGCGAGCACCGGGGAGCTGTTTTTT. It specifies CASSLDASTGELFF.

The V gene is TRBV19, the J gene TRBJ2-3; D might be TRBD1 (6 bases). The CDR3 spans 14 residues. Germline CDR1 is LNHDA and CDR2 is SQIVND (reference sequence). V lost 6 bases to trimming and J lost 2 bases, with 12 bases between them. The CDR3 DNA reads TGTGCCAGTAGGCTGGGGGCCCACACAGATACGCAGTATTTT. Protein: CASRLGAHTDTQYF.

This rearrangement joins TRBV27 to TRBJ1-2; no firm D call. V was trimmed by 1 base and J by 2 bases, leaving 8 bases between them. Germline V gene sequence: CDR1 MNHEY, CDR2 SMNVEV (reference sequence). The CDR3 has 14 amino acids. The CDR3 loop is CASSLYHTNYGYTF. CDR3 coding DNA: TGTGCCAGCAGTTTATACCACACCAACTATGGCTACACCTTC.

The chain links TRBV6-1 to TRBJ2-2; 7 nucleotides align to TRBD1. The length of the CDR3 is 17 residues. Trimming cost V 4 bases and J 0 bases; bases outside gene matches: 8. The germline V gene has CDR1 MNHNS and CDR2 SASEGT. The CDR3 DNA reads TGTGCCAGCAGTGTCTGGGGACAGTCTACGAACACCGGGGAGCTGTTTTTT. Residues: CASSVWGQSTNTGELFF.

V usage is TRBV19 and J usage is TRBJ1-2, with D tentatively TRBD1 (6 bases). This CDR3 comprises 16 residues. The V gene's germline CDR1 is LNHDA and CDR2 SQIVND (reference sequence). The V end was cut by 3 bases, the J end by 2 bases, with 16 bases between. The CDR3 coding sequence is TGTGCCAGTAGTATTACGGCAGACAGGAAAAACTATGGCTACACCTTC. Amino acid sequence: CASSITADRKNYGYTF.

This rearrangement joins TRBV7-8 to TRBJ1-1; a possible D gene is TRBD1 (5 bases). Trimming shortened V by 5 bases and J by 0 bases, and 25 bases separated the two germline ends. The CDR3 is 19 residues long. CDR1 is SGHVS and CDR2 is FQNEAQ in the germline V gene. CDR3 DNA sequence: TGTGCCAGCAGCCTTGGGACGGGAGTCGTGGGTAACATGAACACTGAAGCTTTCTTT. Translation gives CASSLGTGVVGNMNTEAFF.

CDR3: CASSSRSSYEQYF. The CDR3, as DNA: TGTGCCAGCAGCTCGAGAAGCTCCTACGAGCAGTACTTC. The chain couples TRBV7-2 to TRBJ2-7; D is unresolved. V was cut by 4 bases and J by 0 bases, with 7 bases left in between. Germline values: CDR1 SGHTA, CDR2 FQGNSA. The CDR3 contains 13 residues.